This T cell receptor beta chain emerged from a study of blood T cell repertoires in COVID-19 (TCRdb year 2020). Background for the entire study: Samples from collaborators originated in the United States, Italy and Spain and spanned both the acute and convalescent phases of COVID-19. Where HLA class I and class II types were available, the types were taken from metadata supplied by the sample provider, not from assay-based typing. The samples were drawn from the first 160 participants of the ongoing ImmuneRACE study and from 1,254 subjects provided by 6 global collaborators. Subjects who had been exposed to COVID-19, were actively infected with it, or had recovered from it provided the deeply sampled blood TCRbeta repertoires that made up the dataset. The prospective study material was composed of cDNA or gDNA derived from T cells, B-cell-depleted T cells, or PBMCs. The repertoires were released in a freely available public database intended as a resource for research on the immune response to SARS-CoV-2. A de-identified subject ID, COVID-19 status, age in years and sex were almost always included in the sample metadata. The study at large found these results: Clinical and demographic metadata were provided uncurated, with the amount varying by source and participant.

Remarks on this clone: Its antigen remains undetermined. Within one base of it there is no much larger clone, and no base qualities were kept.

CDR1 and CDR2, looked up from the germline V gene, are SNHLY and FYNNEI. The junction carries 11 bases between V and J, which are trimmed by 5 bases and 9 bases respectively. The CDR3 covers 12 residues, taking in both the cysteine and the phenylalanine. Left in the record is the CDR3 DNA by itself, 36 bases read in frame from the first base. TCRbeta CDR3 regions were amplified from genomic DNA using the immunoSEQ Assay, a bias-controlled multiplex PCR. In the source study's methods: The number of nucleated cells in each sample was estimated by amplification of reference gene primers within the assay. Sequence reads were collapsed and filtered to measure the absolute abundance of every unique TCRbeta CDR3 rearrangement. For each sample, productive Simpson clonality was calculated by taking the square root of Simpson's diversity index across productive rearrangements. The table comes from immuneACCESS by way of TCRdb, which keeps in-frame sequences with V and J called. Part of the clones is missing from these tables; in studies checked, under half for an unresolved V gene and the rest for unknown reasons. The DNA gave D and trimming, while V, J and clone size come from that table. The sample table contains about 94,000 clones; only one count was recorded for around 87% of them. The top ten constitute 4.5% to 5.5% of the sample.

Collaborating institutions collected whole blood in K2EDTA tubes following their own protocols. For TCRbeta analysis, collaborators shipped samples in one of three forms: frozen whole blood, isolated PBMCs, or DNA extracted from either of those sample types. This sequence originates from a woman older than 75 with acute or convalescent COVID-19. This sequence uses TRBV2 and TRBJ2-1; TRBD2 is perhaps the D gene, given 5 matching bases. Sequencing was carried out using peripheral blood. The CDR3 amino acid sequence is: CASSFGGSEQFF. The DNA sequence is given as TGTGCCAGCAGTTTTGGAGGAAGTGAGCAGTTCTTC.